One sample yielded the 2 T cell receptor beta chains listed below, sequenced in a study of cytomegalovirus exposure and HLA in healthy donors. Researchers ran the PCR with 60 Vbeta and 13 Jbeta primers. Sequencing used immunoSEQ multiplex PCR; TCRdb keeps in-frame clones, though not all of them. The sample records around 130,000 clones, roughly three quarters being singletons. Material for sequencing was PBMCs. All receptors derive from a woman aged 25-40 years in good health and CMV-seronegative.

The J gene is TRBJ1-2, the V gene TRBV7-9; D is unclear. V was shortened by 4 bases and J by 4 bases, with 7 bases between the two germline ends. The CDR3 has 12 amino acids. CDR1 and CDR2 (germline): SEHNR, FQNEAQ (reference sequence). For the CDR3, the DNA is TGTGCCAGCAGCTCCCCGGGCTATGGCTACACCTTC. Protein sequence: CASSSPGYGYTF.

DNA of the CDR3: TGCGCCAGCAGCCTTATGGACACCTTAGGAGAGACCCAGTACTTC. This sequence encodes CASSLMDTLGETQYF. This rearrangement joins TRBV5-1 to TRBJ2-5; TRBD1 is a possible D gene (5 bases). Germline V CDR1 and CDR2: SGHRS, YFSETQ. Trimming pared 4 bases from V and 4 bases from J, leaving 17 bases between. The CDR3 is 15 amino acids.